This T cell receptor beta chain was sequenced in a study of glioma-infiltrating T cells after dendritic cell vaccination. Study in general: Monocyte-derived dendritic cells, cultured approximately 7 days with IL-4 and GM-CSF, were pulsed with autologous tumor lysate. Patients received three intradermal dendritic cell vaccine injections at biweekly intervals.

Specified time point: after dendritic cell vaccination, including at tumor progression/relapse. The data were produced by immunoSEQ multiplex PCR, yet TCRdb's version contains in-frame clones alone and is incomplete. This sample carries about 87,000 clones, roughly 87% of them seen once, and the ten largest clones take 6% to 8%. The ends were cut back, 0 bases at V and 1 base at J, with 14 bases in the middle. The CDR3 is made up of 17 amino acids. Per germline, CDR1 LGHNA and CDR2 YSLEER. This clone was observed a single time. The specimen was blood, collected after dendritic cell vaccination. The sequence derives from a human donor with glioblastoma. The chain combines TRBV4-3 with TRBJ2-3; TRBD2 is a possible D gene (5 bases). The chain's CDR3 is CASSQEALAYGTDTQYF. DNA for the CDR3: TGCGCCAGCAGCCAAGAGGCGCTAGCTTATGGCACAGATACGCAGTATTTT.